This passage covers 12 T cell receptor beta chains from one sample sequenced in a study of OX40 agonist ivuxolimab in advanced cancers. Method: immunoSEQ multiplex PCR; TCRdb's copy keeps in-frame clones and lacks some. This table holds 75,000 to 95,000 clones, over 75% found once. The source was CD4+ or CD8+ T cells sorted from blood, collected in a trial of the OX40 agonist ivuxolimab. The receptors shown here come from an adult with an advanced solid tumor such as melanoma, head and neck, liver or kidney cancer.

The genes are TRBV4-3 and TRBJ1-6; 9 bases are a match to TRBD1. V shed 1 base and J 9 bases; nucleotides not matched to a gene: 4. This CDR3 comprises 15 residues. Looked up from germline, CDR1 is LGHNA and CDR2 is YSLEER. CDR3 sequence (DNA): TGCGCCAGCAGCCAAGGGGACAGGGAAGGTTCACCCCTCCACTTT. This codes for CASSQGDREGSPLHF.

This rearrangement joins TRBV27 to TRBJ1-1; possible D gene TRBD1, 5 bases. The CDR3 is made up of 14 amino acids. Trimming removed 3 bases from V and 2 bases from J, with 10 bases in between. Germline-derived CDR1 and CDR2 are MNHEY and SMNVEV (reference sequence). Here the CDR3 reads CASSFWGGNTEAFF. As DNA, the CDR3 is TGTGCCAGCAGTTTCTGGGGGGGAAACACTGAAGCTTTCTTT.

Only one count was recorded for this clone. The rearrangement uses TRBV28 and TRBJ1-3; D unresolved. Germline values: CDR1 MDHEN, CDR2 SYDVKM. This CDR3 contains 18 residues. V gave up 3 bases and J gave up 0 bases, with 18 bases separating them. CDR3 DNA sequence: TGTGCCAGCAGTTTGCGGCAGGCGGCCTTCTTCTCTGGAAACACCATATATTTT. Its translation: CASSLRQAAFFSGNTIYF.

The chain couples TRBV15 to TRBJ2-3, with 7 nucleotides matching TRBD2. CDR1 is LNHNV and CDR2 is YYDKDF in the germline V gene (reference sequence). The ends lost 0 bases at V and 3 bases at J; junction bases unmatched: 9. The CDR3 spans 17 residues. CDR3 loop: CATSREATGGVTDTQYF. The DNA of the CDR3 is TGTGCCACCAGCAGAGAGGCGACGGGGGGTGTAACAGATACGCAGTATTTT.

V gene TRBV5-1 combines with J gene TRBJ2-5; the D call may be TRBD1 or TRBD2 (5 bases each). There are 15 residues in the CDR3. CDR1 SGHRS and CDR2 YFSETQ come from the germline V gene. Deletions cut 0 bases from V and 5 bases from J, with 14 bases between. The CDR3 region has the DNA TGCGCCAGCAGCTTGGCCGGGACCGATGGGGAGACCCAGTACTTC. It is translated as CASSLAGTDGETQYF.

V and J are TRBV5-1 and TRBJ2-1; perhaps TRBD1 as D (6 bases). The ends were cut back, 2 bases at V and 7 bases at J, with 13 bases in the middle. This CDR3 is 14 amino acids long. Germline V gives CDR1 SGHRS, CDR2 YFSETQ. The CDR3 loop reads CASSFPQQGNEQFF. In nucleotides, the CDR3 is TGCGCCAGCAGCTTTCCCCAACAGGGAAATGAGCAGTTCTTC.

The chain employs TRBV11-3 and TRBJ2-5, with D possibly being TRBD2 (7 bases). Germline assignment: CDR1 SGHNT and CDR2 YENEEA. This CDR3 has 14 amino acids. With 0 bases removed from V and 7 bases from J, the gap between germline ends came to 12 bases. CDR3 sequence (DNA): TGTGCCAGCAGCTTAGACGGGGGGCGGGGGACCCAGTACTTC. Protein sequence: CASSLDGGRGTQYF. Using reference TRBV11-3 and TRBJ2-5 for the parts outside the CDR3, the full variable domain is EAGVVQSPRYKIIEKKQPVAFWCNPISGHNTLYWYLQNLGQGPELLIRYENEEAVDDSQLPKDRFSAERLKGVDSTLKIQPAELGDSAVYLCASSLDGGRGTQYFGPGTRLLVL.

The rearrangement links TRBV5-1 to TRBJ2-7, with 9 bases identical to TRBD1. The germline gives CDR1 SGHRS, CDR2 YFSETQ. V shed 0 bases, J shed 0 bases, and the junction held 1 base outside the gene matches. CDR3 length equals 15 residues. The CDR3 DNA follows: TGCGCCAGCAGCTTGGCGGGACAGGGCTCCTACGAGCAGTACTTC. Translated, it gives CASSLAGQGSYEQYF.

V is TRBV5-6 and J is TRBJ2-1, with 16 bases that match TRBD2. The CDR3 has 18 residues. Germline CDR1 is SGHDT and CDR2 is YYEEEE. The V segment lost 4 bases and the J segment 5 bases; nucleotides outside the gene matches: 9. The CDR3 is CASSPGLAGGPSDNEQFF. CDR3 in DNA: TGTGCCAGCAGCCCGGGACTAGCGGGAGGGCCGTCGGACAATGAGCAGTTCTTC.

V usage is TRBV7-2 and J usage is TRBJ2-7; 12 bases agree with TRBD2. The CDR3 is 14 residues long. Germline V CDR1 and CDR2: SGHTA, FQGNSA. V gave up 5 bases and J gave up 9 bases; unmatched junction bases: 8. The DNA for the CDR3 is TGTGCCAGCAGCCGACTAGCGGGAGAGGTTATGCAGTACTTC. Translating it yields CASSRLAGEVMQYF.

The genes are TRBV5-1 and TRBJ2-2; tentatively, D is TRBD2 (6 bases). V lost 4 bases to trimming and J lost 2 bases, with 12 bases between them. Germline V lookup: CDR1 SGHRS, CDR2 YFSETQ. The CDR3 sequence is 15 residues long. The CDR3 is CASSPGLENTGELFF. DNA of the CDR3: TGCGCCAGCAGCCCGGGACTCGAAAACACCGGGGAGCTGTTTTTT.

V gene TRBV6-1 combines with J gene TRBJ2-7, with 10 bases fitting TRBD1. This CDR3 contains 15 residues. Germline loops: CDR1 MNHNS, CDR2 SASEGT. V dropped 6 bases and J dropped 7; count of bases not matched to a gene: 12. Written as DNA, the CDR3 is TGTGCCAGCAGAGACCCGGGACAGGGGCCTAGAGAGCAGTACTTC. Translating gives CASRDPGQGPREQYF.